Below, 26 T cell receptor beta chains from the same sample are listed, as sequenced in a study of early T cells in non-severe SARS-CoV-2 infection. TCRdb ran MiXCR on the 5' RACE reads and lists one entry per CDR3 protein. The repertoire holds fewer than 80,000 distinct CDR3 sequences, with about 10% as singletons. Sample: whole blood, taken at baseline. Every receptor here comes from an adult who was a healthcare worker with PCR-confirmed SARS-CoV-2 infection or an uninfected control (not recorded which).

This clonotype was seen a few times. The chain is built from TRBV5-1 and TRBJ2-1, with a possible D match to TRBD1 (6 bases). With 4 bases removed from V and 4 bases from J, the gap between germline ends came to 12 bases. Germline V CDR1 and CDR2: SGHRS, YFSETQ. The CDR3 is made up of 14 amino acids. The CDR3 spells CASSPEGVYNEQFF. The CDR3 DNA reads as TGCGCCAGCAGCCCCGAGGGGGTATACAATGAGCAGTTCTTC.

This clonotype was detected only a few times. The CDR3 DNA reads as TGTGCCAGCAGTCCACATGGCGGGCCAAAGACCCAGTACTTC. Its protein product is CASSPHGGPKTQYF. V usage is TRBV6-5 and J usage is TRBJ2-5, with TRBD2 as a possible D gene (5 bases). Germline V gene sequence: CDR1 MNHEY, CDR2 SVGAGI. V lost 5 bases and J lost 6, with 16 bases in between. This CDR3 has 14 amino acids.

The chain carries TRBV10-3 and TRBJ2-3; 9 nucleotides agree with TRBD2. The CDR3 has 17 residues. CDR1 ENHRY and CDR2 SYGVKD come from the germline V gene. The J segment lost 5 bases and the V segment lost 0 bases, leaving 9 bases of the junction unmatched. This CDR3 reads CAISESTGTSTRDTQYF. The CDR3, as DNA: TGTGCCATCAGTGAGTCGACCGGGACTAGCACTAGAGATACGCAGTATTTT.

This chain uses TRBV20-1 with TRBJ1-5, with a weak D call TRBD1 (6 bases). Per germline, CDR1 DFQATT and CDR2 SNEGSKA (reference sequence). Between the trimmed V and J ends, which lost 0 bases and 2 bases, there was a span of 17 bases. The CDR3 has 17 residues. The CDR3 protein is CSARDPAGDGGNQPQHF. CDR3 nucleotide sequence: TGCAGTGCTAGAGATCCCGCAGGGGATGGAGGCAATCAGCCCCAGCATTTT.

The rearrangement uses TRBV15 and TRBJ1-2; D unresolved. V was clipped by 0 bases and J by 2 bases, with 4 bases between them. This CDR3 has 13 amino acids. The germline gives CDR1 LNHNV, CDR2 YYDKDF (reference sequence). This CDR3 is CATSREVNYGYTF. In DNA form, the CDR3 reads TGTGCCACCAGCAGAGAAGTAAACTATGGCTACACCTTC.

This clonotype occurred a few times. One end of the junction does not line up with germline, which may come from a read error. V gene TRBV12-3 or TRBV12-4 combines with J gene TRBJ2-2; 7 bases are a match to TRBD2. The CDR3 totals 14 residues. The CDR3 DNA follows: TGTGCCAGCAGTCTAGCGGCCTCCACCGGGGAGCTGTTTTTT. As protein: CASSLAASTGELFF.

This clonotype was counted once. This chain links TRBV7-8 with TRBJ2-3, with 7 nucleotides matching TRBD2. Germline values: CDR1 SGHVS, CDR2 FQNEAQ. J lost 1 base, V lost 5 bases, and 12 bases had no gene match. The length of the CDR3 is 17 residues. In DNA form, the CDR3 reads TGTGCCAGCAGCCTGGGAGGGCGGTCGTATGGCACAGATACGCAGTATTTT. Its translation: CASSLGGRSYGTDTQYF.

This clonotype was counted at least ten times. The chain is built from TRBV13 and TRBJ2-7, with D unclear. CDR1 and CDR2 from the germline V gene are PRHDT and FYEKMQ (reference sequence). This CDR3 region has 12 residues. With 4 bases removed from V and 3 bases from J, the gap between germline ends came to 7 bases. The CDR3 DNA reads as TGTGCCAGCAGCTCCACCAACTACGAGCAGTACTTC. It translates to CASSSTNYEQYF.

This clonotype occurred a few times. This chain uses TRBV12-3 or TRBV12-4 with TRBJ1-5; 9 bases match TRBD1. This CDR3 region has 14 residues. After removal of 3 bases from V and 9 bases from J, the junction contained 6 bases not matched to a gene. CDR3 sequence reads: CASSFGDRASPQHF. In DNA form, the CDR3 reads TGTGCCAGCAGTTTTGGGGACAGGGCTTCGCCCCAGCATTTT.

V gene TRBV7-3 combines with J gene TRBJ2-1; D remains unclear. The V end was cut by 2 bases, the J end by 10 bases, with 6 bases between. This CDR3 contains 11 residues. Germline-derived CDR1 and CDR2 are SGHTA and FQGTGA. The CDR3 coding sequence is TGTGCCAGCAGCTTATGGGAAGAGCAGTTCTTC. It is translated as CASSLWEEQFF.

Only a few counts were recorded for this clonotype. The genes are TRBV4-2 and TRBJ1-6; D call uncertain. V lost 0 bases, J lost 9 bases, and 12 bases lay in between. The length of the CDR3 is 15 residues. The V gene's germline CDR1 is LGHNA and CDR2 YNFKEQ. The CDR3 here is CASSQEVLRGSPLHF. Written as DNA, the CDR3 is TGTGCCAGCAGCCAAGAGGTCCTACGCGGTTCACCCCTCCACTTT.

The CDR3 nucleotides are TGCGCCAGCAGCCAAGATTTGGCTAGCGGGAGGTTTGCAGATACGCAGTATTTT. This sequence encodes CASSQDLASGRFADTQYF. The rearrangement uses TRBV4-3 and TRBJ2-3, with 11 bases fitting TRBD2. The CDR3 has 18 amino acids. Germline V gene sequence: CDR1 LGHNA, CDR2 YSLEER. V lost 0 bases, J lost 4 bases, and 9 bases stayed unmatched.

This clonotype has a handful of counts. CDR3 DNA sequence: TGTGCCAGCAGTGGGGAGGGCTCCTACAATGAGCAGTTCTTC. Its protein product is CASSGEGSYNEQFF. The gene calls are TRBV12-3 or TRBV12-4 and TRBJ2-1; 7 nucleotides agree with TRBD2. The CDR3 has 14 residues. V trimming: 5 bases; J trimming: 0 bases; junction bases outside the gene matches: 1.

The chain couples TRBV6-2 or TRBV6-3 to TRBJ1-2; no definite D call. V was pared by 6 bases and J by 1 base, with 12 bases between. Germline CDR1 MNHEY, CDR2 SVGEGT. The CDR3 is 14 residues long. The CDR3 region has the DNA TGTGCCAGCAGGCAGGACCGGGGTAACTATGGCTACACCTTC. As protein: CASRQDRGNYGYTF.

There are many counts of this clonotype. V and J are TRBV27 and TRBJ2-7, with D perhaps matching TRBD2 (6 bases). Germline CDR1 and CDR2: MNHEY and SMNVEV (reference sequence). V lost 2 bases to trimming and J lost 13 bases, with 21 bases between them. The CDR3 totals 14 residues. The CDR3 DNA reads TGTGCCAGCAGTTTAGAGGAGGGAATGAGTGCGGTTTACTTC. Protein: CASSLEEGMSAVYF.

As DNA, the CDR3 is TGTGCCAGCAGCCTAGGACAGGGCGATAACAATGAGCAGTTCTTC. Translation gives CASSLGQGDNNEQFF. The V gene is TRBV7-3, the J gene TRBJ2-1; 8 bases align to TRBD1. With V trimmed by 5 bases and J by 5 bases, 8 bases remained unmatched. The germline V gene encodes CDR1 SGHTA and CDR2 FQGTGA. The CDR3 is 15 residues long.

This clonotype has ten or more counts. V and J are TRBV7-2 and TRBJ2-7; D remains unclear. V was clipped by 1 base and J by 5 bases, with 9 bases between them. Germline CDR1 and CDR2: SGHTA and FQGNSA. The CDR3 totals 13 residues. CDR3 in DNA: TGTGCCAGCAGCTTAGAGAGAGGAGACGAGCAGTACTTC. Its translation: CASSLERGDEQYF.

Many counts were recorded for this clonotype. Mismatch with germline at one junction end may stem from a read error. The chain is built from TRBV7-7 and TRBJ2-2; 7 nucleotides agree with TRBD2. The CDR3 is 12 residues long. The germline V gene has CDR1 SSHAT and CDR2 FNYEAQ (reference sequence). In nucleotides, the CDR3 is TGTGCTAGCAGCGGACTAGCCGGGGAGCTGTTTTTT. It specifies CASSGLAGELFF.

The chain employs TRBV5-4 and TRBJ2-3; maybe TRBD2 (5 bases). V lost 1 base, J lost 6 bases, and 15 bases lay in between. Germline-derived CDR1 and CDR2 are SGHNT and YYREEE (reference sequence). This CDR3 is 15 amino acids long. CDR3 coding DNA: TGTGCCAGCAGCTTGAGGAGCGCCCAGCGGGATACGCAGTATTTT. Its protein product is CASSLRSAQRDTQYF.

In this sample, this clonotype turned up a few times. Written as DNA, the CDR3 is TGCGCCAGCAGCCAAGGGGAGACAGGGGTAAGGACCCAGTACTTC. Translation gives CASSQGETGVRTQYF. V usage is TRBV4-1 and J usage is TRBJ2-5; 8 bases are a match to TRBD1. The CDR3 spans 15 residues. Germline values: CDR1 MGHRA, CDR2 YSYEKL. With V trimmed by 1 base and J by 7 bases, 8 bases remained unmatched.

The CDR3 DNA reads TGCGCCAGCCGGACAGGGAACACCTACGAGCAGTACTTC. This gives the protein CASRTGNTYEQYF. The chain carries TRBV5-1 and TRBJ2-7; 8 nucleotides agree with TRBD1. Trimming cost V 7 bases and J 2 bases; bases outside gene matches: 5. Germline CDR1 is SGHRS and CDR2 is YFSETQ. The CDR3 consists of 13 residues.

There are many counts of this clonotype. V is TRBV7-3 and J is TRBJ2-1; D is unresolved. CDR3 length: 13 amino acids. V lost 1 base, J lost 7 bases, and 8 bases lay in between. Germline loops: CDR1 SGHTA, CDR2 FQGTGA. CDR3 protein: CASSLKWENEQFF. CDR3 nucleotides: TGTGCCAGCAGCTTAAAGTGGGAAAATGAGCAGTTCTTC.

The rearrangement links TRBV4-1 to TRBJ2-3; D might be TRBD1 (5 bases). This CDR3 has 15 amino acids. Per the germline V gene, CDR1 is MGHRA and CDR2 is YSYEKL. V was cut by 2 bases and J by 2 bases, with 11 bases left in between. For the CDR3, the DNA is TGCGCCAGCAGCCAACCCGACAGAGCCACAGATACGCAGTATTTT. Its translation: CASSQPDRATDTQYF.

The V call is TRBV7-6, the J call TRBJ2-3; tentatively, D is TRBD2 (5 bases). Trimming pared 5 bases from V and 1 base from J, leaving 10 bases between. CDR3 size: 14 residues. Looked up from germline, CDR1 is SGHVS and CDR2 is FNYEAQ. The CDR3 spells CASSPQLGTDTQYF. CDR3 coding DNA: TGTGCCAGCAGCCCCCAACTAGGCACAGATACGCAGTATTTT.

The sample holds many counts of this clonotype. The gene calls are TRBV29-1 and TRBJ2-2; TRBD2 might be the D (5 bases). CDR1 and CDR2 from the germline V gene are SQVTM and ANQGSEA. The germline V and J ends were trimmed by 3 bases and 2 bases, with 7 bases remaining between them. The CDR3 runs 13 residues. CDR3: CSVDGLNTGELFF. The CDR3 DNA sequence: TGCAGCGTTGATGGACTCAACACCGGGGAGCTGTTTTTT.

The V gene is TRBV2, the J gene TRBJ2-7, with TRBD2 matching over 13 bases. CDR3 length equals 18 residues. CDR1 and CDR2 from the germline V gene are SNHLY and FYNNEI. J was trimmed by 0 bases and V by 7 bases; bases with no gene match: 12. The chain's CDR3 is CASNQPGLAGKSSYEQYF. CDR3 DNA sequence: TGTGCCAGCAACCAACCGGGACTAGCGGGGAAGAGCTCCTACGAGCAGTACTTC.